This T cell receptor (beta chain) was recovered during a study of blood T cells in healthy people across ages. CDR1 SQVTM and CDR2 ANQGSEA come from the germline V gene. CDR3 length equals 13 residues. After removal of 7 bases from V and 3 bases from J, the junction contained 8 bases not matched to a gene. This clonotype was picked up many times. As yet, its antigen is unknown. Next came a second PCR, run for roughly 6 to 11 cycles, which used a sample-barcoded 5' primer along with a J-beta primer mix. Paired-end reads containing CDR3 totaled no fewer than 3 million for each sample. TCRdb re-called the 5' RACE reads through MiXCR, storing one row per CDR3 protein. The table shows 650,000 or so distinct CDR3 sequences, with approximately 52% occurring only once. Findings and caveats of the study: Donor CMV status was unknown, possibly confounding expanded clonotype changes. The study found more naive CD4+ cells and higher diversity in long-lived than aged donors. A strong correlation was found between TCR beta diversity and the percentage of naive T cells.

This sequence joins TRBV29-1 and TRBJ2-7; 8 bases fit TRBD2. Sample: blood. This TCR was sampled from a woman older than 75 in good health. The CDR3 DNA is TGCAGCGCGGCGGGGGGTTCCAACTACGAGCAGTACTTC. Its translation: CSAAGGSNYEQYF.